These 9 T cell receptor beta chains came from one sample sequenced in a study of tumor and adjacent non-tumor tissue in lung cancer listed by TCRdb under 2018. RNA was isolated from bulk, unsorted tissue, and RNA quality was assessed with a NanoDrop ND-1000 and an Agilent 2100. The library was built by means of multiplex PCR. The sample was run on an Illumina HiSeq 2500. Following protocols modified from ARM-PCR, the researchers constructed TCRbeta libraries through three rounds of nested PCR with primers (Table S4). Starting from the raw public reads, TCRdb applied fastp trimming at Q25, assembled clones with MiXCR and retained in-frame beta chains. Every entry covers one CDR3 protein and lists the most common genes and DNA from its rows. The sample data list about 93,000 distinct CDR3 sequences, and about 67% of these were observed just once. Jointly, the top ten make up about 17% of the sample.

Sequences were obtained from lung tumor tissue. These receptors were taken from a man in his 60s with non-small cell lung cancer.

In regard to this clonotype: It may be a read error: a sequence one base away is much more abundant. The gene calls are TRBV11-2 and TRBJ2-5, with D tentatively TRBD1 (6 bases). The CDR3 sequence is 13 residues long. Germline values: CDR1 SGHAT, CDR2 FQNNGV. CDR3 DNA: TGTGCCATCAGCCTCAGGGGAAAAGAGACCCAGTACTTC. This gives the protein CAISLRGKETQYF.

Remarks on this clonotype: Likely a read error: the CDR3 ends without its conserved phenylalanine or tryptophan. The limits of the CDR3 on the DNA are not certain, so only TCRdb's listed CDR3 is given. This chain connects TRBV11-2 to TRBJ2-7. CDR1 SGHAT and CDR2 FQNNGV come from the germline V gene. With termini counted, the CDR3 has 12 amino acids. The CDR3: CASSLGLHEYYI.

The rearrangement uses TRBV10-2 and TRBJ2-7, with no clear D. Germline V gene data show CDR1 as WSHSY and CDR2 as SAAADI. The CDR3 length is 12 residues. V was cut by 8 bases and J by 9 bases, with 17 bases left in between. The CDR3 loop reads CASGSGVGVQYF. The CDR3 coding sequence is TGCGCCAGCGGGTCAGGAGTAGGCGTGCAGTACTTC.

In the case of this clonotype: The junction shows a germline mismatch at one end, possibly a read error. The CDR3 here is CSVLGEPMRETQYF. CDR3 coding DNA: TGCAGCGTCCTCGGGGAACCGATGAGGGAGACCCAGTATTTC. V usage is TRBV29-1 and J usage is TRBJ2-5, with D tentatively TRBD2 (5 bases). CDR3 length: 14 residues. Germline CDR1 is SQVTM and CDR2 is ANQGSEA.

On this clonotype: The limits of the CDR3 on the DNA are not certain, so only TCRdb's listed CDR3 is given. The rearrangement joins TRBV4-1 to TRBJ2-2; the table's D call, TRBD1, was not checked against the DNA. The CDR3 contains 16 residues when both ends are counted. Germline lookup yields CDR1 MGHRA and CDR2 YSYEKL. CDR3 region: CSSNTVGQGTTGELFF.

Regarding this clonotype: A much larger clone lies one base from this, so it may be a read error. In this CDR3 the conserved last residue, phenylalanine or tryptophan, is missing, so a read error is likely. V and J are TRBV10-3 and TRBJ1-1, with 11 bases lining up with TRBD1. The CDR3 consists of 14 residues. V gave up 10 bases and J gave up 5 bases; unmatched junction bases: 9. Per the germline V gene, CDR1 is ENHRY and CDR2 is SYGVKD. CDR3 nucleotide sequence: TGTGCCAGCGGACAGGGGGCGGAAAGTACTGAAGCTTTCTCT. Translation: CASGQGAESTEAFS.

On this clonotype: Since a much larger clone is just one base distant, this may be a read error. The conserved phenylalanine or tryptophan normally closing the CDR3 is absent here, so this likely arose from a read error. V and J are TRBV5-1 and TRBJ1-2; tentatively, D is TRBD1 (5 bases). CDR3 size: 13 residues. V was clipped by 0 bases and J by 8 bases, with 11 bases between them. Germline loops: CDR1 SGHRS, CDR2 YFSETQ. The DNA for the CDR3 is TGCGCCAGCAGCTTGGAGGGGTCGAGAGGCTACACCATC. Residues: CASSLEGSRGYTI.

As concerns this clonotype: One junction end does not reproduce the germline sequence, and a read error may be involved. This chain joins TRBV4-3 and TRBJ2-6; D is tentatively TRBD1 or TRBD2 (5 bases each). The CDR3 has 17 residues. The germline gives CDR1 LGHNA, CDR2 YSLEER. The CDR3 region is CTSSQALTSAGANVLIF. The CDR3 bases are TGCACCAGCAGCCAAGCCCTTACTAGTGCTGGGGCCAACGTCCTGATTTTC.

The CDR3 DNA reads as TGCAGTGCGAACCCGGGTAGGGCGCTTACAGATACGCAGTATTTT. Its translation is CSANPGRALTDTQYF. This chain links TRBV20-1 with TRBJ2-3; no firm D call. Germline CDR1 reads DFQATT; CDR2 reads SNEGSKA (reference sequence). V gave up 6 bases and J gave up 3 bases, with 19 bases separating them. There are 15 residues in the CDR3.